These 23 T cell receptor beta chains came from one sample sequenced in a study of cytomegalovirus exposure and HLA in healthy donors. The PCR made use of 60 Vbeta and 13 Jbeta primers. The data were produced by immunoSEQ multiplex PCR, yet TCRdb's version contains in-frame clones alone and is incomplete. The sample has about 130,000 clones, approximately 81% seen once. The sequencing input was PBMCs. These receptors were obtained from a young man in good health and CMV-seronegative.

In regard to this clone: Different DNA sequences within this sample yield the same CDR3. This sequence joins TRBV19 and TRBJ2-7; 8 nucleotides agree with TRBD1. V lost 4 bases, J lost 0 bases, and 2 bases stayed unmatched. From germline, CDR1 is LNHDA and CDR2 SQIVND (reference sequence). This CDR3 spans 14 amino acids. CDR3 in amino acids: CASSSTGGSYEQYF. DNA for the CDR3: TGTGCCAGTAGTAGTACAGGGGGCTCCTACGAGCAGTACTTC.

The table lists this clone with a few counts. An end of the junction differs from the germline gene, which may be a read error. The chain uses TRBV7-9 and TRBJ1-3, with 7 bases matching TRBD1. The CDR3 runs 16 residues. The germline CDR1 and CDR2 sequences are SEHNR and FQNEAQ (reference sequence). CDR3 in amino acids: CSSSLDSGTEGNTIYF. Here the CDR3 DNA reads TGTTCCAGCAGCTTAGATTCCGGGACAGAAGGAAACACCATATATTTT.

The gene calls are TRBV11-2 and TRBJ2-1; D is perhaps TRBD2 (6 bases). Germline CDR1 reads SGHAT; CDR2 reads FQNNGV. The CDR3 is 15 amino acids. V was trimmed by 5 bases and J by 8 bases, leaving 19 bases between them. Written as DNA, the CDR3 is TGTGCCAGCAGCGCCAGGGAGGTCCATGCACATGAGCAGTTCTTC. It specifies CASSAREVHAHEQFF.

This chain uses TRBV5-6 with TRBJ2-1; TRBD2 agrees at 14 bases. Unmatched junction bases numbered 13, after V lost 4 bases and J lost 7 bases. The germline V gene has CDR1 SGHDT and CDR2 YYEEEE. The CDR3 is 18 amino acids. CDR3 coding DNA: TGTGCCAGCAGCCCAGGACTAGCGGGAGGCGGGAGCGGAAATGAGCAGTTCTTC. It yields the protein CASSPGLAGGGSGNEQFF.

The chain carries TRBV7-3 and TRBJ2-1; D might be TRBD2 (5 bases). CDR1 is SGHTA and CDR2 is FQGTGA in the germline V gene. Trimming left V 2 bases short and J 9 bases short, with 14 bases between. The length of the CDR3 is 14 residues. The CDR3 region is CASSLDSGVIEQFF. In DNA, the CDR3 is TGTGCCAGCAGCTTAGACTCCGGGGTGATTGAGCAGTTCTTC.

The chain couples TRBV5-5 to TRBJ1-6; D not resolved. Trimming took 0 bases from V and 9 from J, leaving 7 bases between them. This CDR3 has 13 amino acids. CDR1 and CDR2 from the germline V gene are SGHKS and YYEKEE (reference sequence). The chain's CDR3 is CASSLAGFSPLHF. As DNA, the CDR3 is TGTGCCAGCAGCTTGGCCGGGTTTTCACCCCTCCACTTT.

In its sample, this clone was seen once. The V call is TRBV7-8, the J call TRBJ1-6; D is unclear. The CDR3 is 12 residues long. Trimming left V 5 bases short and J 8 bases short, with 7 bases between. CDR1 is SGHVS and CDR2 is FQNEAQ in the germline V gene. CDR3 region: CASSLADSPLHF. The CDR3, as DNA: TGTGCCAGCAGCCTGGCGGATTCACCCCTCCACTTT.

V usage is TRBV11-1 and J usage is TRBJ2-3, with unresolved D. Trimming took off 5 bases at V and 2 bases at J, with 8 bases between the two ends. The CDR3 is 13 residues long. Germline-derived CDR1 and CDR2 are SGHAT and FQDESV (reference sequence). The CDR3 reads CASSPTITDTQYF. The CDR3 region has the DNA TGTGCCAGCAGCCCCACTATCACAGATACGCAGTATTTT.

This clone was found a few times. This sequence joins TRBV6-6 and TRBJ2-7; 10 positions match TRBD2. V was clipped by 3 bases and J by 0 bases; unmatched bases: 2. Germline values: CDR1 MNHNY, CDR2 SVGAGI (reference sequence). CDR3 length: 15 amino acids. Here the CDR3 DNA reads TGTGCCAGCAGTTATAGCGGGAGGAACTCCTACGAGCAGTACGTC. Its translation is CASSYSGRNSYEQYV.

The rearrangement links TRBV11-2 to TRBJ1-6; 7 nucleotides align to TRBD1. The junction had 5 bases not matched to a gene; V was cut back by 4 bases and J by 5 bases. Per the germline V gene, CDR1 is SGHAT and CDR2 is FQNNGV. This CDR3 is 15 amino acids long. CDR3: CASSWTQGNNSPLHF. CDR3 DNA: TGTGCCAGCAGCTGGACACAGGGGAATAATTCACCCCTCCACTTT.

The chain has TRBV2 and TRBJ1-2; D is ambiguous. Germline values: CDR1 SNHLY, CDR2 FYNNEI. The CDR3 is 14 residues long. The ends were cut back, 5 bases at V and 6 bases at J, with 16 bases in the middle. The CDR3 DNA is TGTGCCAGCAGTAACGGACCTAACGGGGATGGCTACACCTTC. Its protein product is CASSNGPNGDGYTF.

The chain carries TRBV9 and TRBJ2-1; the D gene is possibly TRBD2 (5 bases). Per germline, CDR1 SGDLS and CDR2 YYNGEE. Trimming shortened V by 3 bases and J by 4 bases, and 14 bases separated the two germline ends. CDR3 length equals 15 residues. CDR3 sequence: CASSAGPEGYNEQFF. The CDR3, as DNA: TGTGCCAGCAGCGCTGGCCCCGAGGGTTACAATGAGCAGTTCTTC.

V gene TRBV7-9 combines with J gene TRBJ2-3, with a weak D call TRBD2 (7 bases). Germline assignment: CDR1 SEHNR and CDR2 FQNEAQ (reference sequence). Trimming removed 8 bases from V and 5 bases from J, with 17 bases in between. CDR3 length equals 14 residues. The CDR3 sequence is CASEGEGQVDTQYF. CDR3 sequence (DNA): TGTGCCAGCGAGGGGGAGGGCCAGGTAGATACGCAGTATTTT.

The rearrangement links TRBV5-4 to TRBJ2-4; TRBD2 is a possible D gene (6 bases). Per germline, CDR1 SGHNT and CDR2 YYREEE (reference sequence). The CDR3 is made up of 14 amino acids. Deletions cut 2 bases from V and 5 bases from J, with 11 bases between. This CDR3 is CASSFLSGENIQYF. The DNA of the CDR3 is TGTGCCAGCAGCTTTCTGTCGGGGGAAAACATTCAGTACTTC.

V usage is TRBV7-9 and J usage is TRBJ1-4, with D possibly TRBD1 on 6 matching bases. Germline CDR1 is SEHNR and CDR2 is FQNEAQ (reference sequence). The V end was cut by 8 bases, the J end by 8 bases, with 15 bases between. The CDR3 is made up of 13 amino acids. CDR3 sequence (DNA): TGTGCCAGCTCACCCCGGACAGAGGAAAAACTGTTTTTT. Translated, it gives CASSPRTEEKLFF. Based on the CDR3 plus reference TRBV7-9 and TRBJ1-4, the full variable domain is DTGVSQNPRHKITKRGQNVTFRCDPISEHNRLYWYRQTLGQGPEFLTYFQNEAQLEKSRLLSDRFSAERPKGSFSTLEIQRTEQGDSAMYLCASSPRTEEKLFFGSGTQLSVL.

This clone has only one observation. The chain combines TRBV6-6 with TRBJ2-7; TRBD1 agrees at 7 bases. The CDR3 loop spans 16 amino acids. V was pared by 2 bases and J by 1 base, with 8 bases of the junction left unmatched. Germline V gene data show CDR1 as MNHNY and CDR2 as SVGAGI (reference sequence). The CDR3 DNA follows: TGTGCCAGCAGTTACCGAGGGCAGGGGGTTTCCTACGAGCAGTACGTC. The encoded protein is CASSYRGQGVSYEQYV.

This clone was counted a few times. A read error may account for a junction end that differs from germline. The V and J genes are TRBV7-9 and TRBJ2-7; TRBD2 aligns across 7 bases. In germline, CDR1 is SEHNR, CDR2 FQNEAQ (reference sequence). The CDR3 totals 14 residues. The CDR3 here is CSSSSTSEAYEQYF. The CDR3 coding sequence is TGTTCCAGCAGCTCTACTAGCGAGGCCTACGAGCAGTACTTC.

The chain is built from TRBV30 and TRBJ1-2; 10 nucleotides agree with TRBD1. There are 16 residues in the CDR3. J lost 4 bases, V lost 4 bases, and 12 bases had no gene match. Germline V gene sequence: CDR1 GTSNPN, CDR2 SVGIG (reference sequence). The CDR3 nucleotides read TGTGCCTGGACCCTCTACCGGGACAGGGGCGTCTATGGCTACACCTTC. Protein sequence: CAWTLYRDRGVYGYTF.

The V gene is TRBV27, the J gene TRBJ1-4, with 12 nucleotides matching TRBD1. Germline CDR1 reads MNHEY; CDR2 reads SMNVEV (reference sequence). This CDR3 is 15 amino acids long. V trimming: 6 bases; J trimming: 8 bases; junction bases outside the gene matches: 7. Here the CDR3 reads CASRRGQGAGEKLFF. In nucleotides, the CDR3 is TGTGCCAGCAGAAGGGGACAGGGGGCAGGAGAAAAACTGTTTTTT.

This clone was observed a few times. This chain joins TRBV6-5 and TRBJ1-1; 9 nucleotides line up with TRBD1. Germline values: CDR1 MNHEY, CDR2 SVGAGI. The CDR3 extends over 14 amino acids. V shed 7 bases, J shed 4 bases, and the junction held 7 bases outside the gene matches. CDR3 in DNA: TGTGCCAGCACCAGGACAGGGGCAAGCACTGAAGCTTTCTTT. It encodes CASTRTGASTEAFF.

The gene calls are TRBV27 and TRBJ2-3, with D tentatively TRBD1 (5 bases). Trimming removed 0 bases at V and 3 bases at J, with 13 bases between. The germline V gene encodes CDR1 MNHEY and CDR2 SMNVEV (reference sequence). The CDR3 extends over 16 amino acids. The CDR3 DNA sequence: TGTGCCAGCAGTTTATCCTACAGGTCCCTGACAGATACGCAGTATTTT. This codes for CASSLSYRSLTDTQYF.

The chain combines TRBV27 with TRBJ1-6; 7 bases are a match to TRBD1. J lost 9 bases, V lost 7 bases, and 9 bases had no gene match. Per the germline V gene, CDR1 is MNHEY and CDR2 is SMNVEV (reference sequence). The CDR3 totals 14 residues. DNA for the CDR3: TGTGCCAGCAACCCGACAGGGATGGTTTCACCCCTCCACTTT. Amino acid sequence: CASNPTGMVSPLHF.

The chain joins TRBV30 to TRBJ1-2; no clear D gene. This CDR3 contains 15 residues. V was trimmed by 0 bases and J by 0 bases, leaving 11 bases between them. The germline CDR1 and CDR2 sequences are GTSNPN and SVGIG (reference sequence). The CDR3 sequence: CAWSVHGGTNYGYTF. Written as DNA, the CDR3 is TGTGCCTGGAGTGTACATGGCGGTACTAACTATGGCTACACCTTC.